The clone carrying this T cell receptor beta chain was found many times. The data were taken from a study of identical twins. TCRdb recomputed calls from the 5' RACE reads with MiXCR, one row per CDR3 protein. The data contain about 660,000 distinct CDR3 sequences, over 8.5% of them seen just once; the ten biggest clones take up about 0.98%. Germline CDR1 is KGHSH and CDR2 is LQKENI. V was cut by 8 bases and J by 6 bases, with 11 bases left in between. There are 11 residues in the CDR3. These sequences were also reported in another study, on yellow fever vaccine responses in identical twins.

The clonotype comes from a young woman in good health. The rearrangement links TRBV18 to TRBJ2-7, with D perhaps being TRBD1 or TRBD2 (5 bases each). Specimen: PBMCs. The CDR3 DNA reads TGTGCCAGCAGCCCTGGGGGCGAGCAGTACTTC. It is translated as CASSPGGEQYF.